The 3 T cell receptor beta chains given below trace back to one sample, sequenced in a study of cytomegalovirus exposure and HLA in healthy donors. The PCR ran on 60 Vbeta and 13 Jbeta primers. The table came from immunoSEQ multiplex PCR; TCRdb's copy has only in-frame clones and leaves some out. The sample carries about 120,000 clones, over 75% recorded once. The specimen was PBMCs. These receptors were taken from a woman aged 18-29 years in good health and CMV-seronegative.

V and J are TRBV5-5 and TRBJ1-1, with 7 bases identical to TRBD1. V was clipped by 2 bases and J by 5 bases; unmatched bases: 6. Germline assignment: CDR1 SGHKS and CDR2 YYEKEE (reference sequence). The CDR3 spans 14 residues. CDR3 DNA sequence: TGTGCCAGCAGCTTTGGGACAGAGGGAACTGAAGCTTTCTTT. It is translated as CASSFGTEGTEAFF.

The chain combines TRBV19 with TRBJ2-1; 10 nucleotides agree with TRBD2. The V and J ends lost 5 bases and 5 bases, in that order; junction bases with no gene match: 6. The CDR3 loop spans 15 amino acids. Per the germline V gene, CDR1 is LNHDA and CDR2 is SQIVND (reference sequence). For the CDR3, the DNA is TGTGCCAGTAGTTCCGGACTAGCGGACGACAATGAGCAGTTCTTC. The encoded protein is CASSSGLADDNEQFF.

This clone came up a few times. The rearrangement joins TRBV5-5 to TRBJ1-3, with D perhaps TRBD1 (6 bases). CDR1 is SGHKS, CDR2 YYEKEE, per germline (reference sequence). There are 16 residues in the CDR3. V gave up 2 bases and J gave up 2 bases, with 14 bases separating them. Written as DNA, the CDR3 is TGTGCCAGCAGCTTTCTTCAGACAGGCGCTGGAAACACCATATATTTT. Translating gives CASSFLQTGAGNTIYF.